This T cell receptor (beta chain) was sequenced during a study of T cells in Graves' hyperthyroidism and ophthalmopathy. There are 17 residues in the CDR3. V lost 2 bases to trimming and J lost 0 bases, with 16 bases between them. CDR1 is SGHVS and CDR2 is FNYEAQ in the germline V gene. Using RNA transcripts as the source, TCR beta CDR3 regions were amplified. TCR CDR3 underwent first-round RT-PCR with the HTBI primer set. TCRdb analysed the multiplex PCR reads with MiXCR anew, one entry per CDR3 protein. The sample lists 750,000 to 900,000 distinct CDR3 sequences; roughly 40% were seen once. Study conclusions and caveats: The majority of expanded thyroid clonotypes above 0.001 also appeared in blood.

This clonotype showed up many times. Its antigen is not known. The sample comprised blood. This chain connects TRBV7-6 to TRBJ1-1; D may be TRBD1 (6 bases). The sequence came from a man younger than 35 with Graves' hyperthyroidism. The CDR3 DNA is TGTGCCAGCAGCTTATTATGGACAGCGACCATGAACACTGAAGCTTTCTTT. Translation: CASSLLWTATMNTEAFF.